This TCR beta chain was observed in a study of PD-L1 blockade in urothelial cancer. Across the study: Atezolizumab 1,200 mg was given intravenously every 3 weeks, starting 2014. Bladder-origin urothelial cancer in males covered most of the roughly 29 patients. Patients previously received 0 to 3 chemotherapy regimens. Overall study findings and caveats: Sub-median blood TCR clonality before treatment predicted longer survival.

Remarks on this clone: Its antigen is as yet unknown.

Assay: immunoSEQ multiplex PCR; the TCRdb copy retains only in-frame clones and omits some. The sample includes 100,000 to 150,000 clones, roughly 82% of them seen just once. The time point: peripheral blood 6 weeks after treatment start. The receptor's source is a man aged 50 to 60 with urothelial cancer. The source was PBMCs, collected around atezolizumab (anti-PD-L1) treatment.

The CDR3: CASSLGRVRTNEKLFF. The CDR3 DNA is TGTGCCAGCAGCTTAGGCAGGGTCCGGACTAATGAAAAACTGTTTTTT. The rearrangement joins TRBV7-9 to TRBJ1-4, with D maybe TRBD1 (5 bases). Trimming pared 1 base from V and 2 bases from J, leaving 11 bases between. Germline lookup yields CDR1 SEHNR and CDR2 FQNEAQ (reference sequence). This CDR3 is built from 16 residues.